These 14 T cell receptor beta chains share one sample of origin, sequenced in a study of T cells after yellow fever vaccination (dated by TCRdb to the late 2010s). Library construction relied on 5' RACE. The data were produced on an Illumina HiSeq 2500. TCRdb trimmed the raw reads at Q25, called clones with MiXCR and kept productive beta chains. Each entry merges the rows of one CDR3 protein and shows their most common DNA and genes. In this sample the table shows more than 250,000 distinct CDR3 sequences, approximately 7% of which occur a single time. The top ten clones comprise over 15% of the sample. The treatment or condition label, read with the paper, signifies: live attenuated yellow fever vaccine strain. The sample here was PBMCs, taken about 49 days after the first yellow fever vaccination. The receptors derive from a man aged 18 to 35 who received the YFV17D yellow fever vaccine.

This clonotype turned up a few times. In nucleotides, the CDR3 is TGTGCCAGCAGCCAACCACAGGGGATCGCTGAAGCTTTCTTT. Its translation: CASSQPQGIAEAFF. The chain has TRBV4-2 and TRBJ1-1; TRBD1 matches 7 bases. Trimming took 2 bases from V and 6 from J; bases not matched to a gene: 6. This CDR3 has 14 residues. In germline, CDR1 is LGHNA, CDR2 YNFKEQ.

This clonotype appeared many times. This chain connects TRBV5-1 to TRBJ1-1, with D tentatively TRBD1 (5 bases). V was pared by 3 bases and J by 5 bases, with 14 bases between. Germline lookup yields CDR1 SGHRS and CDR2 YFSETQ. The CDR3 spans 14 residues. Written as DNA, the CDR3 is TGCGCCAGCAGCTCAGACAGCCCGGGAACTGAAGCTTTCTTT. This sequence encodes CASSSDSPGTEAFF.

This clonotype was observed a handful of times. The CDR3 protein is CASSLVSGGNGELFF. The CDR3 nucleotides are TGCGCCAGCAGCTTGGTGTCGGGGGGCAACGGGGAGCTGTTTTTT. The chain links TRBV5-1 to TRBJ2-2, with D possibly TRBD2 on 7 matching bases. Germline CDR1 reads SGHRS; CDR2 reads YFSETQ. The CDR3 covers 15 residues. V was clipped by 0 bases and J by 7 bases, with 13 bases between them.

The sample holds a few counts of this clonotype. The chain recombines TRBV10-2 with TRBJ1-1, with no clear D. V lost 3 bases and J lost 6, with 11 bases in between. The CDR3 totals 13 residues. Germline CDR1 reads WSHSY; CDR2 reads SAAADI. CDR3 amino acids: CASSDNLRAEAFF. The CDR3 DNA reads TGCGCCAGCAGTGATAACCTCCGGGCTGAAGCTTTCTTT.

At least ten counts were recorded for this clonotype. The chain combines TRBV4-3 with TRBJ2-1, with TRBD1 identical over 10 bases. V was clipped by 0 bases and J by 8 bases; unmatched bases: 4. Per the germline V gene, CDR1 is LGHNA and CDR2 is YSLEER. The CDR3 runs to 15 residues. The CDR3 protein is CASSQEGQGWDEQFF. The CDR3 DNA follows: TGCGCCAGCAGCCAAGAGGGACAGGGGTGGGATGAGCAGTTCTTC.

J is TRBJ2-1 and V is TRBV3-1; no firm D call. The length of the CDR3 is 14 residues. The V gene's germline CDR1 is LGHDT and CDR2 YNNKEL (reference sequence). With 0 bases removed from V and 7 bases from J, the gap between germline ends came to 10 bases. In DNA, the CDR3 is TGTGCCAGCAGCCAAGAGTATAGTGGTAATGAGCAGTTCTTC. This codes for CASSQEYSGNEQFF.

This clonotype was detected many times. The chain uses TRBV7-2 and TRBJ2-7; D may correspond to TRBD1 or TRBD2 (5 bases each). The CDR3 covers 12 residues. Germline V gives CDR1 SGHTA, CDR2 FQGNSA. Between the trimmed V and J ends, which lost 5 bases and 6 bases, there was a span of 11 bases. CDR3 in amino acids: CASSPWDGEQYF. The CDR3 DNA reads TGTGCCAGCAGCCCCTGGGACGGCGAGCAGTACTTC.

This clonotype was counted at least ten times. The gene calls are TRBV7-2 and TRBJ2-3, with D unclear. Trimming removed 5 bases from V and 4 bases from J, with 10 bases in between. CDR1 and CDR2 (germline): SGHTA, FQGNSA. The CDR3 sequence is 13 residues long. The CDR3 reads CASSVTRADTQYF. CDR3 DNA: TGTGCCAGCAGCGTGACTCGAGCAGATACGCAGTATTTT.

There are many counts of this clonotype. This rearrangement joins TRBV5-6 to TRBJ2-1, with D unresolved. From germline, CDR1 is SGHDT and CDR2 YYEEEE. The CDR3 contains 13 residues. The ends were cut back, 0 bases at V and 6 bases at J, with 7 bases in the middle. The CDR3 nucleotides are TGTGCCAGCAGCTTGGGGGCCCCCAATGAGCAGTTCTTC. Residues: CASSLGAPNEQFF.

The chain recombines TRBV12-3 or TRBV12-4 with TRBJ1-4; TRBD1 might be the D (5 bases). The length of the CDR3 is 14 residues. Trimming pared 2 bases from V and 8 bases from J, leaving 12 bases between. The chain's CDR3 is CASSLSGGSEKLFF. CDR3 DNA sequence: TGTGCCAGCAGTTTATCCGGGGGTTCAGAAAAACTGTTTTTT.

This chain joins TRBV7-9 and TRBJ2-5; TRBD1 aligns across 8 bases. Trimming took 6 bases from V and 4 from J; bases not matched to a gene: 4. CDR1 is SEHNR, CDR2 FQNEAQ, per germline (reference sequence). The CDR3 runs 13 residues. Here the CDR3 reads CASRIGQGETQYF. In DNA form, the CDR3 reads TGTGCCAGCAGAATCGGACAGGGAGAGACCCAGTACTTC.

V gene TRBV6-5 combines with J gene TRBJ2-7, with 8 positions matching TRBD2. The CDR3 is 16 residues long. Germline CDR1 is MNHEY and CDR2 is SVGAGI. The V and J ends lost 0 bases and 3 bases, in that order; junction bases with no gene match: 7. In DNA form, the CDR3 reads TGTGCCAGCAGTTACTCGATGGGTACTAGCGGCTACGAGCAGTACTTC. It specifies CASSYSMGTSGYEQYF.

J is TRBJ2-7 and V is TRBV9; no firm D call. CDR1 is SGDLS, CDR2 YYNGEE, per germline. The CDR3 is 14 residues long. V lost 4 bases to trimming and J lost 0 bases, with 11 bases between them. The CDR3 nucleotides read TGTGCCAGCAGCCCTCGATGGAGCTCCTACGAGCAGTACTTC. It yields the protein CASSPRWSSYEQYF.

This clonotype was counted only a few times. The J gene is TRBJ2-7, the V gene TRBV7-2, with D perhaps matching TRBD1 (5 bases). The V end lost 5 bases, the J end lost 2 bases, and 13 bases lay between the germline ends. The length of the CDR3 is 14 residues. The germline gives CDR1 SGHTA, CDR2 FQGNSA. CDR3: CASSKSGAAYEQYF. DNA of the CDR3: TGTGCCAGCAGCAAGAGTGGGGCGGCCTACGAGCAGTACTTC.